One and the same sample provided the 12 T cell receptor beta chains below, sequenced in a study of blood T cell repertoires in COVID-19. Some clones are missing from TCRdb's copy, which holds only in-frame ones; the method was immunoSEQ multiplex PCR. The repertoire holds 130,000 to 150,000 clones, with 88% as singletons. The sample taken for sequencing was peripheral blood. The receptors here all came from a human donor in a cohort sampled during active COVID-19.

V gene TRBV6-5 combines with J gene TRBJ1-1; D call uncertain. V lost 0 bases and J 3 bases, leaving 5 bases between the germline ends. CDR3 length: 13 amino acids. CDR1 and CDR2 from the germline V gene are MNHEY and SVGAGI. The CDR3 is CASSYSGYTEAFF. DNA for the CDR3: TGTGCCAGCAGTTACTCGGGCTACACTGAAGCTTTCTTT.

V usage is TRBV2 and J usage is TRBJ2-3; TRBD2 matches at 7 bases. Trimming removed 7 bases from V and 0 bases from J; junction bases left unmatched: 4. Germline assignment: CDR1 SNHLY and CDR2 FYNNEI. This CDR3 has 14 residues. CDR3 nucleotide sequence: TGTGCCAGCATCCGGGAGGCTAGCACAGATACGCAGTATTTT. It encodes CASIREASTDTQYF.

This chain uses TRBV19 with TRBJ1-1, with 11 bases identical to TRBD1. V lost 6 bases to trimming and J lost 4 bases; unmatched junction nucleotides: 10. CDR3 length equals 16 residues. CDR1 is LNHDA, CDR2 SQIVND, per germline (reference sequence). CDR3 nucleotide sequence: TGTGCCAGTAGACAGGACAGGGGGCGCCGAAGCACTGAAGCTTTCTTT. Translation gives CASRQDRGRRSTEAFF.

In this sample, this clone turned up once. This chain links TRBV6-5 with TRBJ2-3, with D unresolved. V was pared by 4 bases and J by 4 bases, with 9 bases between. This CDR3 spans 13 amino acids. Germline assignment: CDR1 MNHEY and CDR2 SVGAGI. CDR3 coding DNA: TGTGCCAGCAGTTCGGTTCCGGCAGATACGCAGTATTTT. It yields the protein CASSSVPADTQYF.

The CDR3 reads CSVDHRAQTYNEQFF. CDR3 nucleotide sequence: TGCAGCGTCGACCACAGGGCCCAAACCTACAATGAGCAGTTCTTC. The rearrangement uses TRBV29-1 and TRBJ2-1; maybe TRBD1 (6 bases). V was shortened by 6 bases and J by 2 bases, with 17 bases between the two germline ends. Germline CDR1 and CDR2: SQVTM and ANQGSEA. The CDR3 totals 15 residues.

The V gene is TRBV7-8, the J gene TRBJ1-5, with D perhaps TRBD1 (5 bases). Trimming cost V 5 bases and J 3 bases, with 11 bases left between them. Germline V gives CDR1 SGHVS, CDR2 FQNEAQ. CDR3 length: 14 amino acids. The CDR3 bases are TGTGCCAGCAGCCAGGGAGGGGTCAATCAGCCCCAGCATTTT. Translating it yields CASSQGGVNQPQHF.

The chain carries TRBV5-1 and TRBJ2-1; 8 nucleotides line up with TRBD1. CDR3 length equals 15 residues. Germline V gene lookup returns CDR1 SGHRS and CDR2 YFSETQ. The ends lost 0 bases at V and 3 bases at J; junction bases unmatched: 2. The CDR3 DNA reads TGCGCCAGCAGCTTGGGGGACAGGCGCTACAATGAGCAGTTCTTC. It codes for CASSLGDRRYNEQFF. Looking up the rest from reference TRBV5-1 and TRBJ2-1 gives the full variable domain: KAGVTQTPRYLIKTRGQQVTLSCSPISGHRSVSWYQQTPGQGLQFLFEYFSETQRNKGNFPGRFSGRQFSNSRSEMNVSTLELGDSALYLCASSLGDRRYNEQFFGPGTRLTVL.

The chain carries TRBV2 and TRBJ1-6; D is undetermined. From germline, CDR1 is SNHLY and CDR2 FYNNEI. There are 13 residues in the CDR3. V was cut by 9 bases and J by 4 bases, with 10 bases left in between. CDR3 sequence reads: CASHPEYNSPLHF. The CDR3 bases are TGTGCCAGTCATCCAGAATATAATTCACCCCTCCACTTT.

This chain links TRBV7-2 with TRBJ1-1; D remains unclear. This CDR3 has 13 residues. The V gene lost 1 base and the J gene lost 10 bases, with 13 bases spanning the gap. Germline values: CDR1 SGHTA, CDR2 FQGNSA. CDR3 DNA: TGTGCCAGCAGCTTAGGTACACCGTCTGGAGCTTTCTTT. Amino acids: CASSLGTPSGAFF. Full variable domain (missing parts from reference TRBV7-2 and TRBJ1-1): GAGVSQSPSNKVTEKGKDVELRCDPISGHTALYWYRQSLGQGLEFLIYFQGNSAPDKSGLPSDRFSAERTGGSVSTLTIQRTQQEDSAVYLCASSLGTPSGAFFGQGTRLTVV.

The J gene is TRBJ2-5, the V gene TRBV20-1, with 10 positions matching TRBD2. Germline V CDR1 and CDR2: DFQATT, SNEGSKA (reference sequence). The CDR3 consists of 20 residues. Trimming removed 3 bases from V and 1 base from J; junction bases left unmatched: 20. The CDR3 region has the DNA TGCAGTGCTAGTGGCCGCGGGGTAGCGGGAGGTAGATTGGTCCAAGAGACCCAGTACTTC. Residues: CSASGRGVAGGRLVQETQYF.

The CDR3 sequence: CASSLAGTTLGEQYF. In nucleotides, the CDR3 is TGCGCCAGCAGCCTAGCCGGGACAACCCTTGGCGAGCAGTACTTC. The rearrangement uses TRBV4-1 and TRBJ2-7; TRBD1 might be the D (6 bases). Per germline, CDR1 MGHRA and CDR2 YSYEKL. Trimming pared 4 bases from V and 6 bases from J, leaving 19 bases between. The CDR3 is 15 residues long.

This chain links TRBV15 with TRBJ1-2; no clear D gene. The germline gives CDR1 LNHNV, CDR2 YYDKDF (reference sequence). The CDR3 totals 14 residues. Between the trimmed V and J ends, which lost 0 bases and 3 bases, there was a span of 8 bases. The chain's CDR3 is CATSRDLGDYGYTF. CDR3 bases: TGTGCCACCAGCAGAGATCTAGGAGACTATGGCTACACCTTC.